One and the same sample provided the 18 T cell receptor beta chains below, sequenced in a study of STAT3 mutations in large granular lymphocyte leukemia. Findings and caveats of the study: Every T-LGLL patient had at least one immunodominant TCRbeta clonotype.

Clones were sequenced by immunoSEQ multiplex PCR, and TCRdb holds only the in-frame ones, with some missing. The profile covers 8,000 to 11,000 clones, with 70% to 90% appearing a single time and about 29% taken by the ten largest. Their antigens are not known. Source material: peripheral blood mononuclear cells. Receptors were obtained from a man aged 55 to 70 with T-cell large granular lymphocyte leukemia. Some clones in this sample may be carry-over from other donors' samples.

The V gene is TRBV18, the J gene TRBJ1-1; no definite D call. CDR3 length: 14 residues. The germline V and J ends were trimmed by 2 bases and 4 bases, with 11 bases remaining between them. Germline V gene data show CDR1 as KGHSH and CDR2 as LQKENI. CDR3 bases: TGTGCCAGCTCACCAGAGTGGGGAGTCACTGAAGCTTTCTTT. It yields the protein CASSPEWGVTEAFF.

The gene calls are TRBV5-1 and TRBJ2-3, with D uncertain. The CDR3 length is 15 residues. Trimming cost V 4 bases and J 0 bases, with 12 bases left between them. The V gene's germline CDR1 is SGHRS and CDR2 YFSETQ. The CDR3 protein is CASSPEPSSTDTQYF. The CDR3 DNA is TGCGCCAGCAGCCCGGAGCCATCGAGCACAGATACGCAGTATTTT.

The rearrangement joins TRBV11-2 to TRBJ2-1; D may be TRBD2 (5 bases). Germline CDR1 is SGHAT and CDR2 is FQNNGV. The CDR3 sequence is 14 residues long. The ends were cut back, 1 base at V and 6 bases at J, with 10 bases in the middle. The CDR3 sequence is CASSLVTAGNEQFF. CDR3 nucleotide sequence: TGTGCCAGCAGCTTAGTTACGGCGGGCAATGAGCAGTTCTTC. The full variable domain, rest sourced from reference TRBV11-2 and TRBJ2-1, is EAGVAQSPRYKIIEKRQSVAFWCNPISGHATLYWYQQILGQGPKLLIQFQNNGVVDDSQLPKDRFSAERLKGVDSTLKIQPAKLEDSAVYLCASSLVTAGNEQFFGPGTRLTVL.

The chain links TRBV7-2 to TRBJ2-5, with 9 bases identical to TRBD1. The CDR3 has 17 residues. Germline assignment: CDR1 SGHTA and CDR2 FQGNSA. V lost 1 base, J lost 3 bases, and 9 bases stayed unmatched. The chain's CDR3 is CASSLVSGGQGEETQYF. In nucleotides, the CDR3 is TGTGCCAGCAGCTTAGTTAGTGGGGGACAGGGTGAAGAGACCCAGTACTTC.

The V gene is TRBV5-4, the J gene TRBJ2-7; 8 bases agree with TRBD1. The CDR3 length is 16 residues. V lost 0 bases, J lost 3 bases, and 8 bases stayed unmatched. The germline CDR1 and CDR2 sequences are SGHNT and YYREEE (reference sequence). DNA for the CDR3: TGTGCCAGCAGCTTGGGCTCAGGACAGGGACTCTACGAGCAGTACTTC. Its translation is CASSLGSGQGLYEQYF.

This clone was detected a few times. The V gene is TRBV27, the J gene TRBJ1-5, with D hard to call. CDR1 is MNHEY, CDR2 SMNVEV, per germline (reference sequence). This CDR3 region has 13 residues. V lost 3 bases and J 0 bases, leaving 3 bases between the germline ends. CDR3 coding DNA: TGTGCCAGCAGTTTCTATAGCAATCAGCCCCAGCATTTT. Encoded protein: CASSFYSNQPQHF.

The V and J genes are TRBV27 and TRBJ1-1; 12 bases map to TRBD1. J gave up 11 bases and V 2 bases, and 9 bases lay outside the gene matches. The CDR3 consists of 15 residues. Germline CDR1 MNHEY, CDR2 SMNVEV (reference sequence). The CDR3 loop reads CASSLMGQGAIKAFF. As DNA, the CDR3 is TGTGCCAGCAGTTTAATGGGACAGGGGGCTATAAAGGCTTTCTTT.

The rearrangement joins TRBV14 to TRBJ1-1, with 8 bases matching TRBD1. CDR1 SGHDN and CDR2 FVKESK come from the germline V gene. V gave up 2 bases and J gave up 1 base; unmatched junction bases: 3. The CDR3 runs to 15 residues. CDR3 protein: CASSQIGTGNTEAFF. CDR3 in DNA: TGTGCCAGCAGCCAAATAGGGACAGGGAACACTGAAGCTTTCTTT. Complete variable domain (other parts from reference TRBV14 and TRBJ1-1): EAGVTQFPSHSVIEKGQTVTLRCDPISGHDNLYWYRRVMGKEIKFLLHFVKESKQDESGMPNNRFLAERTGGTYSTLKVQPAELEDSGVYFCASSQIGTGNTEAFFGQGTRLTVV.

The chain recombines TRBV9 with TRBJ1-3, with D possibly matching TRBD1 (6 bases). CDR3 length: 14 residues. Germline V gives CDR1 SGDLS, CDR2 YYNGEE. Deletions cut 3 bases from V and 7 bases from J, with 14 bases between. In DNA, the CDR3 is TGTGCCAGCAGCGAGAATACCGGGGGCAACACCATATATTTT. Encoded protein: CASSENTGGNTIYF.

The chain carries TRBV7-9 and TRBJ1-2; D is ambiguous. The V end lost 3 bases, the J end lost 4 bases, and 9 bases lay between the germline ends. The V gene's germline CDR1 is SEHNR and CDR2 FQNEAQ (reference sequence). This CDR3 contains 13 residues. As DNA, the CDR3 is TGTGCCAGCAGCTTCCTCTCTGGCTATGGCTACACCTTC. This gives the protein CASSFLSGYGYTF.

The J gene is TRBJ2-2, the V gene TRBV5-6; maybe TRBD2 (7 bases). Germline V gene data show CDR1 as SGHDT and CDR2 as YYEEEE. V lost 1 base and J 4 bases, leaving 11 bases between the germline ends. There are 15 residues in the CDR3. The CDR3 DNA reads as TGTGCCAGCAGCTTGCGGGGGGCATCCACCGGGGAGCTGTTTTTT. This encodes CASSLRGASTGELFF.

The chain employs TRBV28 and TRBJ2-1; the match to TRBD2 covers 7 bases. Trimming at V came to 5 bases and at J to 4 bases, leaving 8 bases not matched to a gene. Germline CDR1 MDHEN, CDR2 SYDVKM. The CDR3 contains 15 residues. CDR3 region: CASSPPGAGYNEQFF. The CDR3 DNA follows: TGTGCCAGCAGTCCCCCAGGAGCGGGGTACAATGAGCAGTTCTTC.

J is TRBJ1-1 and V is TRBV4-1; D unclear. Germline CDR1 and CDR2: MGHRA and YSYEKL. The CDR3 consists of 13 residues. Trimming left V 1 base short and J 4 bases short, with 7 bases between. Here the CDR3 reads CASSQVDGTEAFF. In nucleotides, the CDR3 is TGCGCCAGCAGCCAAGTGGATGGCACTGAAGCTTTCTTT.

V gene TRBV18 combines with J gene TRBJ1-1; D is ambiguous. There are 14 residues in the CDR3. V lost 2 bases and J 4 bases, leaving 11 bases between the germline ends. The germline CDR1 and CDR2 sequences are KGHSH and LQKENI. The CDR3 DNA sequence: TGTGCCAGCTCACCAACGGACTGGGGCACTGAAGCTTTCTTT. Encoded protein: CASSPTDWGTEAFF.

This sequence joins TRBV7-9 and TRBJ2-7, with D perhaps matching TRBD1 or TRBD2 (7 bases each). This CDR3 is 15 amino acids long. Germline CDR1 SEHNR, CDR2 FQNEAQ (reference sequence). V dropped 1 base and J dropped 3 bases, with 13 bases sitting between them. CDR3 loop: CASSLEAGGVYEQYF. The CDR3 DNA follows: TGTGCCAGCAGCTTAGAGGCAGGGGGGGTCTACGAGCAGTACTTC.

The J gene is TRBJ2-1, the V gene TRBV2; D gene unclear. The CDR3 is 14 amino acids. The germline V and J ends were trimmed by 2 bases and 7 bases, with 12 bases remaining between them. Germline-derived CDR1 and CDR2 are SNHLY and FYNNEI. CDR3 DNA sequence: TGTGCCAGCAGTGAACCCCCCCTAGGAAATGAGCAGTTCTTC. Amino acids: CASSEPPLGNEQFF. Using reference TRBV2 and TRBJ2-1 for the parts outside the CDR3, the full variable domain is EPEVTQTPSHQVTQMGQEVILRCVPISNHLYFYWYRQILGQKVEFLVSFYNNEISEKSEIFDDQFSVERPDGSNFTLKIRSTKLEDSAMYFCASSEPPLGNEQFFGPGTRLTVL.

V and J are TRBV4-3 and TRBJ2-7; D remains unclear. The germline gives CDR1 LGHNA, CDR2 YSLEER. This CDR3 contains 13 residues. V was pared by 3 bases and J by 7 bases, with 13 bases between. CDR3 nucleotides: TGCGCCAGCAGCCAGGACCGCTTGTTGGAGCAGTACTTC. Encoded protein: CASSQDRLLEQYF.

The V and J genes are TRBV29-1 and TRBJ2-3; D is ambiguous. V lost 8 bases to trimming and J lost 5 bases, with 11 bases between them. Germline-derived CDR1 and CDR2 are SQVTM and ANQGSEA. CDR3 size: 11 residues. The DNA of the CDR3 is TGCAGCTTCCGCCCCGGAGATACGCAGTATTTT. Encoded protein: CSFRPGDTQYF.